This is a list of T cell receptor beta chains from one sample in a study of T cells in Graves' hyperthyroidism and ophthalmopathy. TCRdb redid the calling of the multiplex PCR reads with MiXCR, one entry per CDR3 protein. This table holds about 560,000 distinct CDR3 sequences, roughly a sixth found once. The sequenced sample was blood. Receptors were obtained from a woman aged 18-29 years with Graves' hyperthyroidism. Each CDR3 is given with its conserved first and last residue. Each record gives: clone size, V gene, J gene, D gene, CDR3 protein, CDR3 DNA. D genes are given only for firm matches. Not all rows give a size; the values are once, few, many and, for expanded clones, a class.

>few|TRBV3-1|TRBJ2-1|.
CASSRTIRVVGEQFF
TGTGCCAGCAGCCGCACGATCAGGGTTGTCGGGGAGCAGTTCTTC
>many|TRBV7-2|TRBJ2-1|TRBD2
CASSSLRLAGGLVEQFF
TGTGCCAGCAGCTCGCTTCGACTAGCGGGAGGGCTCGTTGAGCAGTTCTTC
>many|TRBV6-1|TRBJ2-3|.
CASSWGETSTDTQYF
TGTGCCAGCAGCTGGGGGGAGACTAGCACAGATACGCAGTATTTT
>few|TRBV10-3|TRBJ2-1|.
CAISESRGGGEIYNEQFF
TGTGCCATCAGTGAGTCGAGAGGTGGGGGAGAGATTTACAATGAGCAGTTCTTC
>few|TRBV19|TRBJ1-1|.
CASSTYTGGLAEAFF
TGTGCCAGTAGTACTTATACGGGGGGTCTGGCTGAAGCTTTCTTT
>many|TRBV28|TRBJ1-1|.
CASRIAGNTEAFF
TGTGCCAGCAGGATAGCAGGGAACACTGAAGCTTTCTTT
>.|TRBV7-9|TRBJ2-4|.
CASSLGRSLTENIQYF
TGTGCCAGCAGCCTGGGGCGGAGCCTGACAGAAAACATTCAGTACTTC
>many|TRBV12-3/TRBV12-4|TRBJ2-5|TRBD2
CASSLLAGGPFETQYF
TGTGCCAGCAGTTTGCTAGCGGGGGGGCCCTTCGAGACCCAGTACTTC
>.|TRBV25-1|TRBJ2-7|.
CASSEFGFYEQYF
TGTGCCAGCAGTGAATTCGGATTCTACGAGCAGTACTTC
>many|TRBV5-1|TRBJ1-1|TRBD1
CASSSHRGMNTEAFF
TGCGCCAGCAGCTCACACAGGGGAATGAACACTGAAGCTTTCTTT
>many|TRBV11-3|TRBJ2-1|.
CASSKGTGGNEQFF
TGTGCCAGCAGCAAGGGGACTGGGGGCAATGAGCAGTTCTTC
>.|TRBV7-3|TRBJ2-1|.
CASRSGLGAANEQFF
TGTGCCAGCAGATCGGGACTGGGGGCGGCCAATGAGCAGTTCTTC
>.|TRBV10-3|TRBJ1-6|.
CAIGTVNSPLHF
TGTGCCATAGGGACGGTGAATTCACCCCTCCACTTT
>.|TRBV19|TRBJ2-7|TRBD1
CASSGTATYEQYF
TGTGCCAGTAGTGGGACAGCCACCTACGAGCAGTACTTC
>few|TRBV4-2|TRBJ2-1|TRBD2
CASSGAEREVNEQFF
TGTGCCAGCAGCGGCGCGGAGCGGGAGGTCAATGAGCAGTTCTTC
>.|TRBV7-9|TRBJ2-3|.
CASSPKTWATDTQYF
TGTGCCAGCAGCCCGAAGACCTGGGCCACAGATACGCAGTATTTT
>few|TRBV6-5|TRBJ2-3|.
CASSYDSYTDTQYF
TGTGCCAGCAGTTACGACAGTTACACAGATACGCAGTATTTT
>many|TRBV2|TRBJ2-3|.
CASTAGGRARVRDTQYF
TGTGCCAGCACCGCTGGTGGCAGAGCCCGGGTACGAGATACGCAGTATTTT
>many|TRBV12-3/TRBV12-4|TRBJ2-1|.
CASSAWTGHNEQFF
TGTGCCAGCAGTGCGTGGACCGGCCACAATGAGCAGTTCTTC
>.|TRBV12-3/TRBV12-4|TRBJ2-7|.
CASGNRTYEQYF
TGTGCCAGCGGGAACAGGACCTACGAGCAGTACTTC
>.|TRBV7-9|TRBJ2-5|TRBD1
CASSSRDRAETQYF
TGTGCCAGCAGCTCCCGGGACAGGGCGGAGACCCAGTACTTC
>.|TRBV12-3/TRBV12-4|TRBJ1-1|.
CASSSSLNTEAFF
TGTGCCAGCAGTTCATCCTTGAACACTGAAGCTTTCTTT
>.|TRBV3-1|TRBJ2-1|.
CAGSQERVGNEQFF
TGTGCCGGCAGCCAAGAACGGGTGGGCAATGAGCAGTTCTTC
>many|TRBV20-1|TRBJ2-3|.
CSAREAGNTDTQYF
TGCAGTGCTAGAGAGGCCGGTAATACAGATACGCAGTATTTT
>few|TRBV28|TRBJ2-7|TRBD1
CASRKLQGVYEQYF
TGTGCCAGCAGGAAGTTACAGGGGGTCTACGAGCAGTACTTC
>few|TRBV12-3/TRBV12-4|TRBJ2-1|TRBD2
CASSLTGLAPGGEQFF
TGTGCCAGCAGTCTAACGGGACTAGCGCCGGGGGGTGAGCAGTTCTTC
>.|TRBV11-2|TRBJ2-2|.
CATRQHWNTGELFF
TGTGCCACCAGGCAGCACTGGAACACCGGGGAGCTGTTTTTT
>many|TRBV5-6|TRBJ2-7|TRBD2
CASSLALAGAEQYF
TGTGCCAGCAGCTTGGCGCTAGCGGGAGCCGAGCAGTACTTC
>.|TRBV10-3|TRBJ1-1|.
CAISEWGENTEAFF
TGTGCCATCAGTGAGTGGGGGGAGAACACTGAAGCTTTCTTT
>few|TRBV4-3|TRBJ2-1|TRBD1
CASSQGQGVDNEQFF
TGCGCCAGCAGCCAAGGACAGGGGGTAGACAATGAGCAGTTCTTC